This is a list of T cell receptor beta chains from one sample in a study of blood T cell repertoires in COVID-19. Here immunoSEQ multiplex PCR was the method, and the copy in TCRdb shows in-frame clones only, minus some. The sample consists of some 16,000 clones, about 81% of them appearing once. Sequencing was carried out using peripheral blood. The receptors shown here come from a man between 60 and 75 years old with acute or convalescent COVID-19. Both conserved end residues are part of each CDR3. The order of the fields is V gene, J gene, clone size, D gene, CDR3 protein, CDR3 DNA. A D gene is named only where the DNA matches it firmly. Size tells how often a clone was seen (once, few, many) or the class of an expanded clone, and some rows leave it out.

>TRBV7-9|TRBJ1-2|.|.
CASSPSGEGYGYTF
TGTGCCAGCAGTCCGTCGGGGGAGGGTTATGGCTACACCTTC
>TRBV12-3/TRBV12-4|TRBJ1-2|few|TRBD1
CASAGQGGLGYTF
TGTGCCAGCGCGGGACAGGGTGGCTTGGGCTACACCTTC
>TRBV11-2|TRBJ1-1|.|.
CASSNRDTSRNTEAFF
TGTGCCAGCAGCAACCGGGACACCAGTAGGAACACTGAAGCTTTCTTT
>TRBV2|TRBJ1-2|.|TRBD1
CATDRDGYTF
TGTGCCACCGACAGGGATGGCTACACCTTC
>TRBV28|TRBJ1-1|.|TRBD1
CASSETGQAEAFF
TGTGCCAGCAGTGAGACAGGGCAAGCTGAAGCTTTCTTT
>TRBV2|TRBJ1-6|.|.
CASSPSVSSNSPLHF
TGTGCCAGCAGTCCCTCGGTTAGTTCCAATTCACCCCTCCACTTT
>TRBV6-5|TRBJ1-1|few|.
CATREGGLTEAFF
TGTGCCACCAGAGAGGGAGGCCTCACTGAAGCTTTCTTT
>TRBV20-1|TRBJ2-3|.|.
CSASHHDSGGPDTQYF
TGCAGTGCTAGTCATCACGACAGTGGAGGGCCAGATACGCAGTATTTT
>TRBV12-3/TRBV12-4|TRBJ1-1|.|.
CASSFRGGAFF
TGTGCCAGCAGTTTCCGGGGGGGAGCTTTCTTT
>TRBV7-9|TRBJ1-1|.|.
CASSFGSNTEAFF
TGTGCCAGCAGCTTCGGGTCGAACACTGAAGCTTTCTTT
>TRBV7-3|TRBJ1-1|.|.
CASPLEGTSWF
TGTGCCAGCCCCCTGGAGGGGACGAGCTGGTTT
>TRBV7-9|TRBJ2-5|.|.
CASSLMGGLETQYF
TGTGCCAGCAGCTTAATGGGCGGACTAGAGACCCAGTACTTC
>TRBV19|TRBJ2-3|.|.
CASSAFRGDTQYF
TGTGCCAGTAGTGCCTTCCGAGGGGATACGCAGTATTTT
>TRBV5-1|TRBJ1-2|.|TRBD1
CASRPGQGTNYGYTF
TGCGCCAGCAGACCCGGACAGGGGACTAACTATGGCTACACCTTC